The 2 T cell receptor beta chains given below trace back to one sample, sequenced in a study of shared clonotypes between healthy human individuals. Assay used: immunoSEQ multiplex PCR; TCRdb lists only in-frame clones, some missing. Among over a million clones listed, over 95% were seen once. Source material: naive CD4+ T cells sorted from blood. The subset was: CD45RA+ positively selected. Every receptor here comes from a man aged 25 to 45 in good health.

Note on this clone: Other nucleotide sequences in the sample specify the same CDR3. This chain joins TRBV5-1 and TRBJ2-7, with TRBD2 identical over 9 bases. Germline V gives CDR1 SGHRS, CDR2 YFSETQ. V was clipped by 0 bases and J by 1 base; unmatched bases: 2. CDR3 size: 15 residues. CDR3 loop: CASSLGLAGSYEQYF. The DNA for the CDR3 is TGCGCCAGCAGCTTGGGCCTAGCGGGATCCTACGAGCAGTACTTC.

The rearrangement joins TRBV5-1 to TRBJ2-7; D is possibly TRBD2 (5 bases). The CDR3 length is 14 residues. Germline CDR1 and CDR2: SGHRS and YFSETQ. V shed 4 bases and J shed 2 bases, with 13 bases lying between them. The CDR3 region is CASSITGTAYEQYF. The CDR3 bases are TGCGCCAGCAGCATCACGGGAACGGCCTACGAGCAGTACTTC.